This TCR beta chain is from a study of blood T cell repertoires in COVID-19. Seattle patient enrollment occurred during active infection, with longitudinal follow-up thereafter. In the source study's methods: Reference gene primer amplification in the assay estimated nucleated cell counts. Sequencing used immunoSEQ multiplex PCR; TCRdb keeps in-frame clones, though not all of them. Clone size and the V and J calls come from that table; the DNA yielded D and trimming. The sample holds roughly 500,000 clones; about 88% are singletons and the top ten take 0.8% to 0.9%. The CDR3 has 13 residues. The chain carries TRBV21-1 and TRBJ1-1; TRBD1, the D gene given by the table, was not confirmed from the DNA. TRBV21-1 is described as a pseudogene. The TCR was taken from a man younger than 35 with COVID-19, enrolled during active disease. Specimen: peripheral blood. The CDR3 spells CASSKGAHTEAFF. DNA of the CDR3: TGTGCCAGCAGCAAAGGGGCCCACACTGAAGCTTTCTTT.